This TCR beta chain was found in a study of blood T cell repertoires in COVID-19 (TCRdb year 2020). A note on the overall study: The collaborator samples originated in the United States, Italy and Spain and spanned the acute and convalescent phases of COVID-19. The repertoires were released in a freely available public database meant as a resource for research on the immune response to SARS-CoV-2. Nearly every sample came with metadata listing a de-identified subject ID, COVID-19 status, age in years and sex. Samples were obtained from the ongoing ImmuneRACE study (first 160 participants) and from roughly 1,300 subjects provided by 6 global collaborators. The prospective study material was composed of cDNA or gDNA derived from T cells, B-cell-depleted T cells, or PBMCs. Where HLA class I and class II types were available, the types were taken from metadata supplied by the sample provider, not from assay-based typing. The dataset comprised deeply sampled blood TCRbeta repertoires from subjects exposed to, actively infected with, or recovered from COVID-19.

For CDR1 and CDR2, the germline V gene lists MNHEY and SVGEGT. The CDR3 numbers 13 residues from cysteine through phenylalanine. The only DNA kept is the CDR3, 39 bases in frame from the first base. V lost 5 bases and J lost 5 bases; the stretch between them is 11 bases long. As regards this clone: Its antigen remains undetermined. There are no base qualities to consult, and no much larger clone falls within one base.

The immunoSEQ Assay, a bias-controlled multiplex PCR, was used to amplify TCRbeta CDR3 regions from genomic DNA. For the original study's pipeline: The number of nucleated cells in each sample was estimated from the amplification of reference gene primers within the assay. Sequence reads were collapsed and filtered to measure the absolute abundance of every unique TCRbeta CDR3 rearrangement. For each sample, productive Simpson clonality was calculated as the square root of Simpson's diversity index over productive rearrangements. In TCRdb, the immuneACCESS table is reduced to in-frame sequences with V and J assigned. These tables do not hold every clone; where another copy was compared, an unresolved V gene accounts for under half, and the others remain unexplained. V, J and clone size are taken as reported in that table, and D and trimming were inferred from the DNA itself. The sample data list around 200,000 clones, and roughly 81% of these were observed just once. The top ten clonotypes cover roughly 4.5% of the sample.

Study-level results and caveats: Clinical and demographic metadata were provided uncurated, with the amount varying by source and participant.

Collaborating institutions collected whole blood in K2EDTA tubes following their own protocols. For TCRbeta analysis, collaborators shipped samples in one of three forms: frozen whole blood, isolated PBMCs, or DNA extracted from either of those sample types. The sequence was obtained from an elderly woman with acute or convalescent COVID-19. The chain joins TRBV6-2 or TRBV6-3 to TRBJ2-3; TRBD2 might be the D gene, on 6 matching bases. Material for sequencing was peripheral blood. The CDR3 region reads CASSQDYGDTQYF. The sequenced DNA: TGTGCCAGCAGTCAGGACTACGGAGATACGCAGTATTTT.